Shown below are 11 T cell receptor beta chains from a single sample sequenced in a study of post-analysis software for immune sequencing data. Regarding the study as a whole: Included in a set of roughly five TRBV segments more frequent in patients than controls were TRBV5-6, TRBV5-1 and TRBV20-1.

These receptors are not linked to any known antigen. Researchers reported that TCR beta cDNA libraries carried unique molecular identifiers. TCRdb reprocessed the PCR reads with MiXCR, giving one entry per CDR3 protein. The sample lists 450,000 to 650,000 distinct CDR3 sequences, 44% seen once, with roughly 1.7% in the top ten. Sequencing used blood. The receptors derive from a girl aged 10-17 years with multiple sclerosis.

The chain combines TRBV5-1 with TRBJ1-1; a possible D gene is TRBD1 (5 bases). Deletions cut 5 bases from V and 0 bases from J, with 8 bases between. The CDR3 runs 13 residues. Per germline, CDR1 SGHRS and CDR2 YFSETQ. The CDR3 region is CASRGDVNTEAFF. Written as DNA, the CDR3 is TGCGCCAGCAGAGGGGACGTGAACACTGAAGCTTTCTTT.

The chain recombines TRBV4-2 with TRBJ1-2; D is perhaps TRBD1 (5 bases). Germline CDR1 is LGHNA and CDR2 is YNFKEQ. The V gene lost 4 bases and the J gene lost 1 base, with 13 bases spanning the gap. The CDR3 totals 15 residues. DNA for the CDR3: TGTGCCAGCAGCCCCCGGGGGAACAGTAACTATGGCTACACCTTC. Amino acids: CASSPRGNSNYGYTF.

This clonotype has just a few counts. The chain has TRBV6-5 and TRBJ2-7; tentatively, D is TRBD1 or TRBD2 (5 bases each). V was clipped by 6 bases and J by 3 bases, with 24 bases between them. CDR3 length: 17 residues. Germline V lookup: CDR1 MNHEY, CDR2 SVGAGI. The CDR3 DNA reads TGTGCCAGCAGCAGACAACCCCCGGGGACCTCCCTCTACGAGCAGTACTTC. Protein product: CASSRQPPGTSLYEQYF.

The chain uses TRBV6-6 and TRBJ2-3, with 8 bases that match TRBD2. The V and J ends lost 8 bases and 1 base, in that order; junction bases with no gene match: 11. This CDR3 is built from 16 residues. CDR1 and CDR2 (germline): MNHNY, SVGAGI (reference sequence). The chain's CDR3 is CASGDRGGTGTDTQYF. Written as DNA, the CDR3 is TGTGCCAGCGGCGATCGGGGGGGGACGGGCACAGATACGCAGTATTTT.

The chain is built from TRBV29-1 and TRBJ1-1; tentative D call: TRBD1 (6 bases). V was cut by 7 bases and J by 2 bases, with 11 bases left in between. This CDR3 region has 12 residues. The germline CDR1 and CDR2 sequences are SQVTM and ANQGSEA. CDR3 DNA sequence: TGCAGCGGGACAGTTCCCAACACTGAAGCTTTCTTT. It translates to CSGTVPNTEAFF.

CDR3 nucleotides: TGCGCCAGCAGCCAGGACAGAACTAACTCCTACGAGCAGTACTTC. Encoded protein: CASSQDRTNSYEQYF. The rearrangement links TRBV4-1 to TRBJ2-7, with a weak D call TRBD1 (6 bases). V lost 3 bases and J 0 bases, leaving 12 bases between the germline ends. Per the germline V gene, CDR1 is MGHRA and CDR2 is YSYEKL. The CDR3 runs 15 residues.

V usage is TRBV4-2 and J usage is TRBJ2-1; 8 bases line up with TRBD1. The CDR3 extends over 18 amino acids. Per germline, CDR1 LGHNA and CDR2 YNFKEQ. The V and J ends lost 0 bases and 9 bases, in that order; junction bases with no gene match: 16. CDR3 nucleotides: TGTGCCAGCAGCCAAGATCCGCCAGGGGGCCCGCGTGGGAGTGAGCAGTTCTTC. Translated, it gives CASSQDPPGGPRGSEQFF.

This clonotype was seen a handful of times. V usage is TRBV12-3 or TRBV12-4 and J usage is TRBJ2-7, with a possible D match to TRBD2 (6 bases). The germline V and J ends were trimmed by 5 bases and 4 bases, with 12 bases remaining between them. This CDR3 is 13 amino acids long. CDR3 sequence: CASSPGGDYEQYF. CDR3 bases: TGTGCCAGCAGTCCCGGAGGGGATTACGAGCAGTACTTC.

This sequence joins TRBV3-1 and TRBJ2-3; D ambiguous. Trimming shortened V by 5 bases and J by 0 bases, and 15 bases separated the two germline ends. Per germline, CDR1 LGHDT and CDR2 YNNKEL (reference sequence). The CDR3 contains 16 residues. The CDR3 here is CASSAQPSESTDTQYF. In nucleotides, the CDR3 is TGTGCCAGCAGCGCCCAGCCCTCGGAGAGCACAGATACGCAGTATTTT.

The V gene is TRBV4-1, the J gene TRBJ2-3; D may be TRBD2 (6 bases). The CDR3 runs 16 residues. V shed 8 bases and J shed 6 bases, with 24 bases lying between them. Germline values: CDR1 MGHRA, CDR2 YSYEKL. The chain's CDR3 is CASSEEGPPGDDTQYF. DNA of the CDR3: TGCGCCAGCTCTGAGGAGGGCCCTCCCGGGGATGATACGCAGTATTTT.

This clonotype came up a few times. J is TRBJ2-7 and V is TRBV5-1; TRBD2 matches at 7 bases. Germline-derived CDR1 and CDR2 are SGHRS and YFSETQ. V lost 4 bases to trimming and J lost 4 bases; unmatched junction nucleotides: 11. The CDR3 has 15 residues. The CDR3 bases are TGCGCCAGCAGCCCGGTGGGCGGGAGCGGGTACGAGCAGTACTTC. Protein sequence: CASSPVGGSGYEQYF.